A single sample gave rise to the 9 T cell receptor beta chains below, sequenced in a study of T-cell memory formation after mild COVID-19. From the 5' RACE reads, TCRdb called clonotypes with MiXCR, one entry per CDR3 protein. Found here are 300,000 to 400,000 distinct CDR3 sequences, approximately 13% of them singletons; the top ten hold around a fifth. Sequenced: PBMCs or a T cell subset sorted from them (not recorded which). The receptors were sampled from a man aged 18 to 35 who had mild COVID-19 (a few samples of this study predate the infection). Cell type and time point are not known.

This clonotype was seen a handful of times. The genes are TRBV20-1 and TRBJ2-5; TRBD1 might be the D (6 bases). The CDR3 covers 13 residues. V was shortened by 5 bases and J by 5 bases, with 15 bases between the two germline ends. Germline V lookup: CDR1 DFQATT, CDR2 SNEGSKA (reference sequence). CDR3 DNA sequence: TGCAGTGCTCCCACAGACAGGAGGGAGACCCAGTACTTC. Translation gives CSAPTDRRETQYF.

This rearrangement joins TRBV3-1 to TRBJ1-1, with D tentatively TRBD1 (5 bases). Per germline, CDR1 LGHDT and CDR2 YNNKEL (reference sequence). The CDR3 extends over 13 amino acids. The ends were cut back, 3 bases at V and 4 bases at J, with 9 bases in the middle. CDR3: CASSQGGGTEAFF. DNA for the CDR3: TGTGCCAGCAGCCAGGGGGGAGGCACTGAAGCTTTCTTT. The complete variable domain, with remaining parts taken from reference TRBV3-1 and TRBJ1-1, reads DTAVSQTPKYLVTQMGNDKSIKCEQNLGHDTMYWYKQDSKKFLKIMFSYNNKELIINETVPNRFSPKSPDKAHLNLHINSLELGDSAVYFCASSQGGGTEAFFGQGTRLTVV.

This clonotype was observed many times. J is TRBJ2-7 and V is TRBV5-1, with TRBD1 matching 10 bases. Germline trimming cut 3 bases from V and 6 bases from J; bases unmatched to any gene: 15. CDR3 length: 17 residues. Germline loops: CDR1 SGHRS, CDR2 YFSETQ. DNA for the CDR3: TGCGCCAGCAGCTCCGGTCCCGGACAGGGGGTATCGGTCGAGCAGTACTTC. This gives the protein CASSSGPGQGVSVEQYF.

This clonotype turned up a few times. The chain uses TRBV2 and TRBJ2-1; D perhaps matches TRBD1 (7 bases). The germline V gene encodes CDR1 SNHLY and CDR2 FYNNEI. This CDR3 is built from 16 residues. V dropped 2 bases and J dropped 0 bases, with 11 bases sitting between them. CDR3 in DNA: TGTGCCAGCAGTGAACAGGGGGGCAGCTCCTACAATGAGCAGTTCTTC. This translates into CASSEQGGSSYNEQFF.

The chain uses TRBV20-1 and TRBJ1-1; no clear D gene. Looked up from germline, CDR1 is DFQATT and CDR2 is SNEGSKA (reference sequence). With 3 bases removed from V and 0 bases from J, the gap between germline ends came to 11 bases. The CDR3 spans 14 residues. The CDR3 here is CSARNVAVNTEAFF. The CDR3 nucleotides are TGCAGTGCTAGGAACGTAGCGGTGAACACTGAAGCTTTCTTT.

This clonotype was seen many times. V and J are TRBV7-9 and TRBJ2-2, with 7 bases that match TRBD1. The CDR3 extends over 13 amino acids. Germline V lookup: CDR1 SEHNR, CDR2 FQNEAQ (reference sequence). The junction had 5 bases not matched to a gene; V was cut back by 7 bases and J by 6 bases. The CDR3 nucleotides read TGTGCCAGCACCTCAACAGGGGCCGGGGAGCTGTTTTTT. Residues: CASTSTGAGELFF.

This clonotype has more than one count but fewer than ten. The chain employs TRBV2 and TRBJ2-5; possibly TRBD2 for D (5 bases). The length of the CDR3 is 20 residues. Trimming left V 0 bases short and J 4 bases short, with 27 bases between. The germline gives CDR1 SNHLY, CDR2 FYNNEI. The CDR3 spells CASSEALHKRVAGVGETQYF. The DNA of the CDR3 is TGTGCCAGCAGTGAAGCGCTTCATAAAAGAGTGGCCGGGGTTGGAGAGACCCAGTACTTC. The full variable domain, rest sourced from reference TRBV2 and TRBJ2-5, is EPEVTQTPSHQVTQMGQEVILRCVPISNHLYFYWYRQILGQKVEFLVSFYNNEISEKSEIFDDQFSVERPDGSNFTLKIRSTKLEDSAMYFCASSEALHKRVAGVGETQYFGPGTRLLVL.

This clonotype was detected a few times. CDR3 DNA sequence: TGTGCCAGCAGCCCTCAACCGACAGGGGCAAGATACGAGCAGTACTTC. Translation gives CASSPQPTGARYEQYF. The chain couples TRBV7-9 to TRBJ2-7; 8 nucleotides match TRBD1. This CDR3 is 16 amino acids long. Germline V gene sequence: CDR1 SEHNR, CDR2 FQNEAQ (reference sequence). J was trimmed by 4 bases and V by 5 bases; bases with no gene match: 13.

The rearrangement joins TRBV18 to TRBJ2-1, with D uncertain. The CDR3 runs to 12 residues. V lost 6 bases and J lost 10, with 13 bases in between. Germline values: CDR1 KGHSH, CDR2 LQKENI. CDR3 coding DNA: TGTGCCAGCTCGCTAGGGTCCAGGGAGCAGTTCTTC. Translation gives CASSLGSREQFF.